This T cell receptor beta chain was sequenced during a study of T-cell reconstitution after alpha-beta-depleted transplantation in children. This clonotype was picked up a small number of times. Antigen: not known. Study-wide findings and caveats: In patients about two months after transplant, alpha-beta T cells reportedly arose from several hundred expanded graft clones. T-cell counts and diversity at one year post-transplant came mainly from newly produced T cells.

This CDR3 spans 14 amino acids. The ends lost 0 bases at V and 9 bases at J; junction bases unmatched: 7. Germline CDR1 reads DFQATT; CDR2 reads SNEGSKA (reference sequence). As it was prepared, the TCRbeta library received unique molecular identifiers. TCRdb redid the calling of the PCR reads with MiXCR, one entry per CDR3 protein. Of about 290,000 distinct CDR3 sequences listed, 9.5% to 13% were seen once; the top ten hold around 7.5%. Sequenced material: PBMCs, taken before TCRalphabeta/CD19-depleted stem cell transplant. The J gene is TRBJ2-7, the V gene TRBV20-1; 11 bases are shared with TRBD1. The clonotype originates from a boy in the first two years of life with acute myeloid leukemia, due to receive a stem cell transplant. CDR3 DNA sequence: TGCAGTGCTAGAGAGCCCCGGGACAGGGGGAGGCAGTACTTC. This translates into CSAREPRDRGRQYF.